This paragraph reports one TCR beta chain. This clonotype appeared a few times. It lacks a known antigen. No clone much larger than this one lies a single base away; base qualities are absent. This sample was included in a study of blood T cells in healthy people across ages (dated by TCRdb to between 2014 and 2016). With respect to the entire study: In model experiments, template switching captured about one uniquely barcoded TCR beta cDNA molecule for every two T cells. To avoid experimental bias, donors of different ages were spread randomly across the sequencing lanes. To track age-related changes in TCR beta repertoire diversity, the study relied on deep sequencing normalized with unique cDNA molecular identifiers. The study analyzed two additional independent replicas of 1 million unique cDNA reads from the same blood draw for two donors, one aged 18 to 30 and one aged 80 or older. The donors were split into four age groups: young (average 16 years), middle-aged (39), aged (over 55) and long-lived (82).

Study-wide findings and limitations: Estimates of total diversity based on one million sequenced T cells were regarded as lower bounds and as underestimates. Conclusive comparison of naive and antigen-experienced compartments was prevented by the profiling of bulk unsorted PBMCs. The percentage of naive T cells measured by flow cytometry correlated strongly with observed TCR beta diversity. As age increased, observed TCR beta diversity per million T cells dropped in a roughly linear way, and a significant reduction was already evident by age around 41. The long-lived group showed more naive CD4+ T cells, fewer expanded clones and increased TCR diversity than the aged group, suggesting age selection. Because the CMV infection status of the donors was unknown, age-related changes in expanded clonotypes may potentially have been confounded.

The approximately 41 donors, aged roughly 6 to 100 years, were systemically healthy Caucasian individuals from Russia. Each donor gave roughly 11 milliliters of peripheral blood, drawn into EDTA-treated Vacutainer tubes. Ficoll-Paque density-gradient centrifugation was used to isolate PBMCs, with at least 6.5 million per sample. Trizol reagent was used to extract total RNA from PBMCs, with at least 5 micrograms per sample. For every donor, an aliquot of PBMCs went through flow cytometry to measure the percentages of naive CD45RAhigh/CD27high T cells. Libraries were built with 5' RACE. Instrument used: Illumina HiSeq 2500. A second PCR of roughly 6 to 12 cycles was run with a J-beta primer mix and a sample-barcoded 5' primer. Each TCR beta cDNA molecule received a unique molecular identifier from a template-switch 5' adaptor carrying 12 random nucleotides. Each sample yielded at least 2.5 million CDR3-containing paired-end reads. The Mint cDNA synthesis kit, primed by a TRBC-specific oligonucleotide, was used to synthesize first-strand cDNA from all RNA. Following uracil-DNA glycosylase treatment, a first 18-cycle PCR with universal primers M1SS and BC2_uni_R was performed on all cDNA. The paper's processing steps were these. For normalization, 1 million high-quality reads were randomly selected from each sample, with every read carrying a distinct molecular identifier. Reads with shared molecular identifiers were discarded instead of being binned into consensus sequences. MiTCR, run with a Q25 quality threshold and the strictest error-elimination algorithm, handled CDR3 identification, clonotype clustering and error correction. A nonparametric unseen species model with Euler transformation was used to estimate a lower bound on total TCR beta diversity. TCRdb passed the public sequencing reads through fastp at Q25 and MiXCR, retaining productive beta sequences. Duplicate CDR3 protein sequences are folded into a single record with the most common DNA and genes. None of the V and J calls come from the authors' own analysis; TCRdb made them. This sample comprises 600,000 or so distinct CDR3 sequences, roughly 20% of them detected only once. Of the sample, 3% to 4.5% falls within the top ten clones.

CDR1 LGHNT and CDR2 FRNRAP were looked up in the germline V gene. After removal of 6 bases from V and 1 base from J, the junction retains 6 bases not matched to a gene. Its CDR3 holds 16 amino acids, cysteine through phenylalanine. The entry retains the CDR3 DNA only, 48 bases that are in frame from base 1. The sequence joins TRBV12-5 to TRBJ2-3, with 11 bases aligning to TRBD2. The sample comprised blood. The receptor's source is a man aged 65-85 years in good health. The CDR3 reads as follows: CASGLAGGPRTDTQYF. The nucleotides read TGTGCTAGTGGCCTAGCGGGAGGTCCACGCACAGATACGCAGTATTTT.